These 8 T cell receptor beta chains were all obtained from the same sample, sequenced in a study of blood T cells in healthy people across ages. For the second PCR, which ran for about 7 to 11 cycles, a sample-barcoded 5' primer and a J-beta primer mix were used. TCRdb reanalysed the 5' RACE reads using MiXCR and keeps one entry per CDR3 protein. The table has some 1.6 million distinct CDR3 sequences, roughly 32% seen once. Sequenced input: blood. Receptors were obtained from a woman aged 25 to 39 in good health.

This clonotype has only a few counts. The chain carries TRBV4-1 and TRBJ2-7; perhaps TRBD2 as D (6 bases). Germline-derived CDR1 and CDR2 are MGHRA and YSYEKL. The CDR3 has 15 amino acids. Trimming shortened V by 6 bases and J by 4 bases, and 19 bases separated the two germline ends. The CDR3 DNA reads as TGCGCCAGCAGGGTAGACCTAATCGGGGGATACGAGCAGTACTTC. It translates to CASRVDLIGGYEQYF.

This rearrangement joins TRBV4-1 to TRBJ2-3, with 7 bases fitting TRBD2. This CDR3 comprises 17 residues. Germline trimming cut 1 base from V and 0 bases from J; bases unmatched to any gene: 7. CDR1 and CDR2 (germline): MGHRA, YSYEKL. CDR3 amino acids: CASSQAGRGRSTDTQYF. The CDR3 DNA follows: TGCGCCAGCAGCCAAGCGGGGCGGGGGAGGAGCACAGATACGCAGTATTTT.

This clonotype was detected a few times. The rearrangement joins TRBV30 to TRBJ1-2, with a weak D call TRBD1 (6 bases). V was pared by 0 bases and J by 4 bases, with 12 bases between. Per the germline V gene, CDR1 is GTSNPN and CDR2 is SVGIG (reference sequence). The CDR3 extends over 14 amino acids. Here the CDR3 reads CAWSVRGGIYGYTF. Written as DNA, the CDR3 is TGTGCCTGGAGTGTACGAGGGGGAATCTATGGCTACACCTTC.

This clonotype occurred a few times. Compared with germline, one end of the junction differs, possibly owing to a read error. The chain joins TRBV29-1 to TRBJ2-4; D possibly uses TRBD1 or TRBD2 (5 bases each). The CDR3 covers 13 residues. CDR1 is SQVTM and CDR2 is ANQGSEA in the germline V gene. The CDR3 is CSVVPNEGNTQYF. CDR3 DNA: TGCAGCGTTGTCCCGAATGAGGGGAACACTCAGTACTTC.

On this clonotype: Germline is not matched at one junction end, which may reflect a read error. The chain couples TRBV12-3 or TRBV12-4 to TRBJ2-3, with D perhaps matching TRBD2 (5 bases). The length of the CDR3 is 13 residues. CDR3 in amino acids: CAISRVSTDMQYF. The CDR3 DNA is TGTGCCATCTCGAGGGTGAGCACAGATATGCAGTATTTT.

This clonotype was found a few times. The chain combines TRBV7-9 with TRBJ2-1; maybe TRBD2 (5 bases). With 4 bases removed from V and 5 bases from J, the gap between germline ends came to 12 bases. The length of the CDR3 is 14 residues. Germline-derived CDR1 and CDR2 are SEHNR and FQNEAQ (reference sequence). The CDR3 protein is CASSSPKRHNEQFF. CDR3 coding DNA: TGTGCCAGCAGCTCTCCCAAGCGGCACAATGAGCAGTTCTTC.

As concerns this clonotype: Given a much more abundant clone one base away, this may be a read error. The chain joins TRBV7-2 to TRBJ2-7, with D unclear. V was pared by 7 bases and J by 2 bases, with 15 bases between. The CDR3 sequence is 14 residues long. Germline V CDR1 and CDR2: SGHTA, FQGNSA. In DNA, the CDR3 is TGTGCCAGCAACCCGACCCTATCAACCTACGAGCAGTACTTC. Translation gives CASNPTLSTYEQYF.

The chain combines TRBV14 with TRBJ2-5; TRBD1 aligns across 8 bases. Unmatched junction bases numbered 7, after V lost 4 bases and J lost 3 bases. CDR1 SGHDN and CDR2 FVKESK come from the germline V gene. The CDR3 runs 15 residues. CDR3 loop: CASSLGQGMKETQYF. In nucleotides, the CDR3 is TGTGCCAGCAGCCTCGGACAGGGAATGAAAGAGACCCAGTACTTC.